This TCR beta chain was sequenced during a study of identical twins. CDR1 MGHRA and CDR2 YSYEKL come from the germline V gene. V was pared by 0 bases and J by 2 bases, with 16 bases between. The CDR3 runs to 17 residues. There are many counts of this clonotype. A universal primer site came from template switching; cDNA carried unique molecular identifiers. TCRdb re-called the 5' RACE reads with MiXCR, one entry per CDR3 protein. The sample comprises about 920,000 distinct CDR3 sequences, 9% to 15% of which are singletons, and around 1.5% rests with the top ten. This sample was also put to use in a study of yellow fever vaccine responses in identical twins.

Sequences were obtained from PBMCs. This chain joins TRBV4-1 and TRBJ1-2; D possibly corresponds to TRBD1 (5 bases). This clonotype originated in a woman between 18 and 29 years old in good health. The CDR3 DNA follows: TGCGCCAGCAGCCAAGAGACGGGGGTCTCTACGAACTATGGCTACACCTTC. Encoded protein: CASSQETGVSTNYGYTF.